The T cell receptor beta chain described here comes from a study of cytomegalovirus exposure and HLA in healthy donors. The junction had 4 bases not matched to a gene; V was cut back by 5 bases and J by 3 bases. CDR1 MNHNS and CDR2 SASEGT come from the germline V gene. CDR3 length equals 14 residues. The PCR contained 60 Vbeta and 13 Jbeta primers. Measured with immunoSEQ multiplex PCR; TCRdb has only the in-frame clones, and not every one. The repertoire has some 150,000 clones, around 80% of them found once; the top ten carry roughly 1.5%. This chain connects TRBV6-1 to TRBJ2-7; 10 nucleotides match TRBD1. The TCR originated in a young woman in good health and CMV-seronegative. Sequenced sample: PBMCs. This chain's CDR3 is CASSLRDRGYEQYF. In DNA form, the CDR3 reads TGTGCCAGCAGTCTCCGGGACAGGGGCTACGAGCAGTACTTC.